The 6 T cell receptor beta chains in this list originate from one sample, sequenced in a study of neurological immune-mediated disorders. TCRdb passed the 5' RACE reads through MiXCR, listing each CDR3 protein once. The table includes under 90,000 distinct CDR3 sequences, approximately 10% detected once. The sample taken for sequencing was PBMCs. The receptors stem from a man between 35 and 55 years old in good health.

This clonotype showed up many times. The V gene is TRBV19, the J gene TRBJ2-3; TRBD2 matches at 8 bases. The CDR3 is 13 amino acids. The J segment lost 4 bases and the V segment lost 10 bases, leaving 7 bases of the junction unmatched. Germline loops: CDR1 LNHDA, CDR2 SQIVND (reference sequence). In DNA form, the CDR3 reads TGTGCCACCAGGACTAGCATCGCAGATACGCAGTATTTT. It specifies CATRTSIADTQYF. The full variable domain, in which reference TRBV19 and TRBJ2-3 provide the parts outside the CDR3, is DGGITQSPKYLFRKEGQNVTLSCEQNLNHDAMYWYRQDPGQGLRLIYYSQIVNDFQKGDIAEGYSVSREKKESFPLTVTSAQKNPTAFYLCATRTSIADTQYFGPGTRLTVL.

This clonotype was counted many times. The chain combines TRBV6-6 with TRBJ1-2; D gene unclear. The germline V and J ends were trimmed by 7 bases and 4 bases, with 13 bases remaining between them. The CDR3 has 13 amino acids. Per germline, CDR1 MNHNY and CDR2 SVGAGI (reference sequence). CDR3 in DNA: TGTGCCAGCACCCCGGGGTTTACCTATGGCTACACCTTC. Its translation is CASTPGFTYGYTF.

This clonotype appeared many times. V usage is TRBV5-6 and J usage is TRBJ1-2, with TRBD1 as a possible D gene (5 bases). Germline V lookup: CDR1 SGHDT, CDR2 YYEEEE. V was shortened by 1 base and J by 3 bases, with 13 bases between the two germline ends. There are 15 residues in the CDR3. CDR3 loop: CASSLPRQNYYGYTF. The CDR3 bases are TGTGCCAGCAGCTTGCCCCGACAGAATTACTATGGCTACACCTTC. Based on the CDR3 plus reference TRBV5-6 and TRBJ1-2, the full variable domain is DAGVTQSPTHLIKTRGQQVTLRCSPKSGHDTVSWYQQALGQGPQFIFQYYEEEERQRGNFPDRFSGHQFPNYSSELNVNALLLGDSALYLCASSLPRQNYYGYTFGSGTRLTVV.

This clonotype appeared many times. The chain combines TRBV7-9 with TRBJ2-1; 14 bases are a match to TRBD2. Germline loops: CDR1 SEHNR, CDR2 FQNEAQ (reference sequence). The CDR3 length is 18 residues. Losses at the gene ends were 6 bases for V and 0 bases for J; bases not matched to a gene: 7. The CDR3 coding sequence is TGTGCCAGCAGGGGGACTAGCGGGAGCCCGAGCTCCTACAATGAGCAGTTCTTC. It specifies CASRGTSGSPSSYNEQFF.

This clonotype was seen at least ten times. The J gene is TRBJ2-3, the V gene TRBV7-9; D is undetermined. The V gene lost 6 bases and the J gene lost 6 bases, with 10 bases spanning the gap. The germline CDR1 and CDR2 sequences are SEHNR and FQNEAQ (reference sequence). The CDR3 spans 12 residues. The CDR3 loop reads CASRPALDTQYF. The CDR3 nucleotides are TGTGCCAGCAGGCCGGCTCTCGATACGCAGTATTTT.

This clonotype came up many times. The V call is TRBV5-1, the J call TRBJ2-5, with a possible D match to TRBD2 (5 bases). The CDR3 is 12 residues long. Germline V gives CDR1 SGHRS, CDR2 YFSETQ. Between the trimmed V and J ends, which lost 5 bases and 5 bases, there was a span of 10 bases. The CDR3 region is CASSWESETQYF. The CDR3 DNA is TGCGCCAGCAGTTGGGAGTCGGAGACCCAGTACTTC.